This TCR beta chain was observed in a study of T cell responses to AZD1222 COVID-19 vaccine. Regarding this clone: Its target is unknown.

Libraries were prepared by immunoSEQ multiplex PCR; TCRdb keeps only in-frame clonotypes and omits some of them. The table records under 200,000 clones, about 90% of them present only once. V was shortened by 5 bases and J by 4 bases, with 9 bases between the two germline ends. This CDR3 region has 13 residues. Germline V gene data show CDR1 as SGHTA and CDR2 as FQGNSA. Study-wide results and limits: Recipients of two AZD1222 doses showed rising Spike-specific TCR breadth and depth.

Sequences were derived from peripheral blood, sampled on day 0 of AZD1222 vaccination. V is TRBV7-2 and J is TRBJ1-5, with D possibly matching TRBD1 (5 bases). The sequence was collected from an adult in good health. The DNA of the CDR3 is TGTGCCAGCAGCGACAGAGCGAATCAGCCCCAGCATTTT. It translates to CASSDRANQPQHF.